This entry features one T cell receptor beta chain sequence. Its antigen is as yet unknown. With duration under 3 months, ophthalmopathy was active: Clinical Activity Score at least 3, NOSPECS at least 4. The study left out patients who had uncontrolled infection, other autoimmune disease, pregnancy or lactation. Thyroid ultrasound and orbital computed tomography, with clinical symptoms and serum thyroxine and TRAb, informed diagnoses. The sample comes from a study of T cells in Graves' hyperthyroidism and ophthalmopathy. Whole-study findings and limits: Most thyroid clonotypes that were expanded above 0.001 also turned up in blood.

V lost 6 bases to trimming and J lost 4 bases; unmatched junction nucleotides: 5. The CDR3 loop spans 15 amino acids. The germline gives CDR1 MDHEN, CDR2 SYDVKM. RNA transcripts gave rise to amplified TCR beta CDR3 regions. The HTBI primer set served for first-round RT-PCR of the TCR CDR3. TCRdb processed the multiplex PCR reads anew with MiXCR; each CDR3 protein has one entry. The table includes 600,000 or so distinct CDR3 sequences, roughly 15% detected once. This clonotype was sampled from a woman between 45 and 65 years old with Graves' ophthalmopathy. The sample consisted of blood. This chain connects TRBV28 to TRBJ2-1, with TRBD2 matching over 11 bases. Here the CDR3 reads CASRIAGGVYNEQFF. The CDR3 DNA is TGTGCCAGCAGAATAGCGGGAGGGGTTTACAATGAGCAGTTCTTC.